This T cell receptor (beta chain) was recorded in a study of blood T cell repertoires in COVID-19. Overall study: From the United States, Italy and Spain came samples of acute and convalescent COVID-19. The cDNA or gDNA used as material had been derived from T cells, B-cell-depleted T cells, or PBMCs.

Only in-frame clones appear in the TCRdb table, and some are missing; sequencing was by immunoSEQ multiplex PCR. The repertoire holds roughly 150,000 clones, with around nine tenths as singletons. The sequence came from a human donor in a cohort sampled during active COVID-19. The specimen was peripheral blood.

The CDR3 nucleotides are TGTGCCAGCAGCCAAATTGTGCCGGACAGGGTTTGGTGGGATGGTTACACGAACACTGAAGCTTTCTTT. It specifies CASSQIVPDRVWWDGYTNTEAFF. The chain recombines TRBV14 with TRBJ1-1, with 8 bases identical to TRBD1. Germline-derived CDR1 and CDR2 are SGHDN and FVKESK. CDR3 length: 23 amino acids. V was clipped by 2 bases and J by 1 base; unmatched bases: 27.